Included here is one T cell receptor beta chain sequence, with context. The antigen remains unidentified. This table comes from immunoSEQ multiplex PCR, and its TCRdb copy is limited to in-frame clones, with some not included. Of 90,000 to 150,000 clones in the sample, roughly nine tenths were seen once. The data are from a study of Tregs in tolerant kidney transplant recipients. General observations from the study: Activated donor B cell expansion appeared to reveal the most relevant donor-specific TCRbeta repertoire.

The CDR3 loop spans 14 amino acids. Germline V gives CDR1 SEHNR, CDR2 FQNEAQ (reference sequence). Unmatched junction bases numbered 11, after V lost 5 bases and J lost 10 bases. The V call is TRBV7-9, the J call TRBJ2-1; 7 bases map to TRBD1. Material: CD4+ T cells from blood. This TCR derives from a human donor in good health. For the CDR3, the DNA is TGTGCCAGCAGCCAGGGGGTTTCTAAAGGGGAGCAGTTCTTC. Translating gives CASSQGVSKGEQFF.